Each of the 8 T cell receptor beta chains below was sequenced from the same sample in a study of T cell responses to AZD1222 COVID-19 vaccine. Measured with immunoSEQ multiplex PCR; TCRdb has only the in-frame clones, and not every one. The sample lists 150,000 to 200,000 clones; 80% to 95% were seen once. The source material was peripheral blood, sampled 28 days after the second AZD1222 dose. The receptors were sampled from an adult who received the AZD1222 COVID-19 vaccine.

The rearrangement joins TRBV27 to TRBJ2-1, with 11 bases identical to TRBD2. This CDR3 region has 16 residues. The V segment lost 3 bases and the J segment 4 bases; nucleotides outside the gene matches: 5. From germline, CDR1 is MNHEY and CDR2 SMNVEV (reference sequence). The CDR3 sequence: CASSFRLAGPYNEQFF. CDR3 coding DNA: TGTGCCAGCAGTTTTCGACTAGCGGGACCTTACAATGAGCAGTTCTTC.

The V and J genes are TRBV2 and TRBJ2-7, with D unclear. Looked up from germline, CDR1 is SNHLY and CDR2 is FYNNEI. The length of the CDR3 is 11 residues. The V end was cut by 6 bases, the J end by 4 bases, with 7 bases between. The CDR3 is CASRLYYEQYF. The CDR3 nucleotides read TGTGCCAGCAGGCTCTATTACGAGCAGTACTTC.

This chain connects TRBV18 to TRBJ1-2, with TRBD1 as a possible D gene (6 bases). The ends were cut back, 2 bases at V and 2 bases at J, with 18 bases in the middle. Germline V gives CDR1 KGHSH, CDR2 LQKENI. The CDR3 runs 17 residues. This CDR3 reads CASSPVSGITGNYGYTF. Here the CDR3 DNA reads TGTGCCAGCTCACCAGTATCAGGGATTACAGGGAACTATGGCTACACCTTC. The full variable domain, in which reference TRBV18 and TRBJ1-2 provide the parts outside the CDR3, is NAGVMQNPRHLVRRRGQEARLRCSPMKGHSHVYWYRQLPEEGLKFMVYLQKENIIDESGMPKERFSAEFPKEGPSILRIQQVVRGDSAAYFCASSPVSGITGNYGYTFGSGTRLTVV.

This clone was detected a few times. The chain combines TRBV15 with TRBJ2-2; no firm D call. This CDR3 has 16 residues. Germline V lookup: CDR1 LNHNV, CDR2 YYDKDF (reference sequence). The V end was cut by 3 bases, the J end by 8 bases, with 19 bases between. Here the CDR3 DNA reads TGTGCCACCAGCAGGGACCACGAAAATAAAAGGGGGGAGCTGTTTTTT. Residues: CATSRDHENKRGELFF. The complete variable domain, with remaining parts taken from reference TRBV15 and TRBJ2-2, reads DAMVIQNPRYQVTQFGKPVTLSCSQTLNHNVMYWYQQKSSQAPKLLFHYYDKDFNNEADTPDNFQSRRPNTSFCFLDIRSPGLGDTAMYLCATSRDHENKRGELFFGEGSRLTVL.

CDR3 nucleotides: TGTGCCAGCAGCAGGGACAGGGGCCTTGAAGCTTTCTTT. This gives the protein CASSRDRGLEAFF. The chain couples TRBV12-3 or TRBV12-4 to TRBJ1-1; 10 bases are shared with TRBD1. V lost 6 bases and J lost 7; bases outside the gene matches: 5. The CDR3 consists of 13 residues.

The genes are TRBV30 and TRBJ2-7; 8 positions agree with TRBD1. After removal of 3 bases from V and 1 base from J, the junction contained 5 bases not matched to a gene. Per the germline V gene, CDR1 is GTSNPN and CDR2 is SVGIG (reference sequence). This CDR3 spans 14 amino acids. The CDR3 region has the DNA TGTGCCTGGAGGCCAGGGGGCAGTTCCTACGAGCAGTACTTC. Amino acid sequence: CAWRPGGSSYEQYF.

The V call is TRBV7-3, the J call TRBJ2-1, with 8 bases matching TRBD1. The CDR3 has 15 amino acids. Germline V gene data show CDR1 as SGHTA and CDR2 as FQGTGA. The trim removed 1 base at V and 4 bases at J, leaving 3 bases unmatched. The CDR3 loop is CASSLRQGSYNEQFF. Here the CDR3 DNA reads TGTGCCAGCAGCTTAAGACAGGGGTCTTACAATGAGCAGTTCTTC.

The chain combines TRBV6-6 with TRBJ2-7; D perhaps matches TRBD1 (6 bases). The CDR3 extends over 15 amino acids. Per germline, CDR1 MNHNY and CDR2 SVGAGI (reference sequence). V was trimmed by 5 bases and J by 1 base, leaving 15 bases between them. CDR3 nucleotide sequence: TGTGCCAGCAGTCCCCCCCGACAGGTATCCTACGAGCAGTACTTC. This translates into CASSPPRQVSYEQYF.